The clone carrying this T cell receptor beta chain came up many times. The target antigen is unknown. Just one base apart from a much larger clone, this may be a read error. The data originate from a study of Graves' ophthalmopathy and Graves' hyperthyroidism. General study findings and limits: Among expanded thyroid clonotypes above 0.001 frequency, most also occurred in blood.

RNA transcripts provided the template for amplifying TCR beta CDR3 regions. The workflow started with a first-round RT-PCR run with HTBI primers and then moved on to a second-round multiplex PCR. Each CDR3 protein gets one entry after TCRdb re-called the multiplex PCR reads with MiXCR. The sample has some 210,000 distinct CDR3 sequences, approximately 29% seen once. Other autoimmune diseases, uncontrolled infections, pregnancy and lactation each led to patient exclusion. PBMCs were isolated from a roughly 9 ml sample of fresh peripheral blood. The CDR3 is 10 amino acids. Trimming stripped 3 bases from V and 5 bases from J, with 2 bases between. The germline V gene encodes CDR1 SNHLY and CDR2 FYNNEI.

The sample comprised peripheral blood. The receptor was derived from a man between 50 and 59 years old with Graves' ophthalmopathy. The chain links TRBV2 to TRBJ2-7; D not resolved. The CDR3 sequence: CASSEHEQYF. In nucleotides, the CDR3 is TGTGCCAGCAGTGAGCACGAGCAGTACTTC.